This record concerns one TCR beta chain sequence. From genomic DNA, two-round multiplex PCR was used to amplify TCR beta CDR3. Initially, in first-round PCR, primers specific to each TRBV and TRBJ gene were used. Using its own MiXCR run on the multiplex PCR reads, TCRdb lists one record per CDR3 protein. The repertoire holds around 30,000 distinct CDR3 sequences, with 34% as singletons. This entry is derived from a study of prognosis after radiotherapy for stage I lung cancer. Unmatched junction bases numbered 13, after V lost 6 bases and J lost 8 bases. CDR3 length equals 15 residues. Germline-derived CDR1 and CDR2 are MNHEY and SVGEGT.

This receptor was identified in a donor at least 50 years old with non-small cell lung cancer. This specimen consisted of PBMCs, obtained before or after stereotactic body radiation therapy (not recorded which). The chain links TRBV6-2 or TRBV6-3 to TRBJ1-3; TRBD1 matches at 7 bases. The CDR3 loop reads CASSPGQNSVYTIYF. DNA of the CDR3: TGTGCCAGCAGCCCGGGACAGAACTCTGTATACACCATATATTTT.